Listed below are T cell receptor beta chains from one sample, sequenced in a study of T cell repertoires in cytomegalovirus infection. TCRdb fed the reads into MiXCR, producing one record per CDR3 protein. The sample holds some 270,000 distinct CDR3 sequences, 20% to 25% seen once. Their recognized antigens are unknown. The specimen comprised cultured PBMCs, sampled from culture after CMV antigen stimulation. The origin of the receptors is a human donor in good health (CMV status not recorded). Some clones in this sample may be carry-over from other donors' samples. The CDR3 runs from the conserved cysteine through the conserved F or W. The D gene is left open where the match is weak. Clone size appears in some rows only: once, few, many, or a class for an expanded clone.

.	TRBV27	TRBJ2-5	many	TGTGCCAGCAGTTTATCTTCCGGACAACTCCAAGAGACCCAGTACTTC	CASSLSSGQLQETQYF
.	TRBV6-2/TRBV6-3	TRBJ1-1	few	TGTGCCAGCAGATGGTCTCCCACTGAAGCTTTCTTT	CASRWSPTEAFF
.	TRBV29-1	TRBJ1-5	.	TGCAGCCCTCGCGATAGCAATCAGCCCCAGCATTTT	CSPRDSNQPQHF
.	TRBV12-3/TRBV12-4	TRBJ2-5	many	TGTGCCAGCAGCAGGGGTCCAGGGGAGACCCAGTACTTC	CASSRGPGETQYF
.	TRBV6-6	TRBJ1-5	.	TGTGCCAGCACCCCTTCGGGCAGGGGTTATAGCAATCAGCCCCAGCATTTT	CASTPSGRGYSNQPQHF
.	TRBV19	TRBJ2-3	few	TGTGCCAGTAGTATACCCCTAGGCCACACAGATACGCAGTATTTT	CASSIPLGHTDTQYF
.	TRBV11-2	TRBJ1-2	.	TGTGCCAGCAGCTTCGGGCCCTCCTATGGCTACACCTTC	CASSFGPSYGYTF
.	TRBV4-1	TRBJ2-7	.	TGTGCCAGCAGCCAAGAATCGGGCGGACTGGCCTACGAGCAGTACTTC	CASSQESGGLAYEQYF
.	TRBV7-9	TRBJ1-6	many	TGTGCCAGCAGCGCCAATGGGCATTCACCCCTCCACTTT	CASSANGHSPLHF
.	TRBV12-3/TRBV12-4	TRBJ1-1	.	TGTGCCAGCAAAGGGGGACACTTGAACACTGAAGCTTTCTTT	CASKGGHLNTEAFF
.	TRBV7-2	TRBJ2-7	many	TGTGCCAGCAGCTTAGGCCTGAACCCCAATGAGCAGTACTTC	CASSLGLNPNEQYF
.	TRBV4-3	TRBJ1-6	once	TGCGCCAGCAGCCAAGGGAGGGTGCCCCCCATTATCCTCCACTTT	CASSQGRVPPIILHF
.	TRBV28	TRBJ1-2	few	TGTGCCAGCACCCGACAGTTCCTCTATGGCTACACCTTC	CASTRQFLYGYTF
TRBD2	TRBV6-1	TRBJ2-1	few	TGTGCCAGCAGCTGGGGGGGTGAGCAGTTCTTC	CASSWGGEQFF
.	TRBV7-2	TRBJ2-5	many	TGTGCCAGCAGCCTCGATTTTGGCGGGCGGACCCAGTACTTC	CASSLDFGGRTQYF
.	TRBV7-8	TRBJ2-7	many	TGTGCCAGCAGCTTAGGAGGGACGTACAGCTCCTACGAGCAGTACTTC	CASSLGGTYSSYEQYF
.	TRBV7-2	TRBJ2-1	many	TGTGCCAGCAGCTCACATGTACTAGACAATGAGCAGTTCTTC	CASSSHVLDNEQFF
TRBD2	TRBV7-9	TRBJ2-2	few	TGTGCCAGCAGCCCTAGCCCGGGAGGGGCCGGGGAGCTGTTTTTT	CASSPSPGGAGELFF
.	TRBV28	TRBJ1-5	many	TGTGCCAGCACCTTTAGGAATCTAAATCCCCAGCATTTT	CASTFRNLNPQHF
TRBD1	TRBV19	TRBJ1-2	.	TGTGCCAGTAGTACCCCGACAGGGGCTACGCGGGGCTACACCTTC	CASSTPTGATRGYTF
TRBD2	TRBV6-2/TRBV6-3	TRBJ2-3	.	TGTGCCAGCAGTTTTCCTTCTAGCGGGAGGACCACAGATACGCAGTATTTT	CASSFPSSGRTTDTQYF
.	TRBV7-8	TRBJ1-1	many	TGTGCCAGCAGCTTGTCGGAAATTAACACTGAAGCTTTCTTT	CASSLSEINTEAFF
TRBD1	TRBV7-8	TRBJ1-5	.	TGTGCCAGCAGATGGGGGACAGGGTCCAATCAGCCCCAGCATTTT	CASRWGTGSNQPQHF
.	TRBV7-2	TRBJ2-7	many	TGTGCCAGCAGCTTAGGGGGACTCACCTACGAGCAGTACTTC	CASSLGGLTYEQYF
TRBD1	TRBV12-3/TRBV12-4	TRBJ2-7	few	TGTGCCAGCAGTCCGACAGGGCGGTTTGGCGAGCAGTACTTC	CASSPTGRFGEQYF
TRBD1	TRBV12-3/TRBV12-4	TRBJ2-5	.	TGTGCCAGCAGTTTAGGACAGGGCCTCGGTGGGACCCAGTACTTC	CASSLGQGLGGTQYF
.	TRBV4-1	TRBJ1-6	.	TGCGCCAGCAGCCAACACCCCGTCACCTATAATTCACCCCTCCACTTT	CASSQHPVTYNSPLHF
.	TRBV7-9	TRBJ1-6	few	TGTGCCAGCAGCCCCGGACACCTTTCGGATTCACCCCTCCACTTT	CASSPGHLSDSPLHF
.	TRBV24-1	TRBJ1-1	.	TGTGCCACCAGTGATTCAAGGACAGCCAACACTGAAGCTTTCTTT	CATSDSRTANTEAFF
TRBD1	TRBV7-9	TRBJ1-1	many	TGTGCCAGCAGCCGGGGACAGGGGATGAACACTGAAGCTTTCTTT	CASSRGQGMNTEAFF
.	TRBV7-4	TRBJ2-5	.	TGTGCCAGCAGCTCCCCCGTCGGGCGGGAGACCCAGTACTTC	CASSSPVGRETQYF
TRBD2	TRBV11-1	TRBJ2-1	many	TGTGCCAGCAGCTTAGAACTAGCGGGAGGGCGAAATGAGCAGTTCTTC	CASSLELAGGRNEQFF
.	TRBV28	TRBJ2-2	few	TGTGCCAGCAGTCCGGTCGTGGGGGTCGGGGAGCTGTTTTTT	CASSPVVGVGELFF
.	TRBV15	TRBJ2-1	.	TGTGCCACCAGCAGAGATCAGGCTATTGGGTACAATGAGCAGTTCTTC	CATSRDQAIGYNEQFF
TRBD2	TRBV5-4	TRBJ2-6	.	TGTGCCAGCAGAGTAGGTCTAGCGGGATCTGGGGCCAACGTCCTGACTTTC	CASRVGLAGSGANVLTF
.	TRBV28	TRBJ1-5	.	TGTGCCAGCAGTTTAAATAGGAGGCCCCAGCATTTT	CASSLNRRPQHF
.	TRBV12-3/TRBV12-4	TRBJ2-6	few	TGTGCCAGCAGTGCGGGATTCTCTGGGGCCAACGTCCTGACTTTC	CASSAGFSGANVLTF
.	TRBV4-1	TRBJ1-4	few	TGCGCCAGCAGCCAAGATCATCGGGGAGTTAATGAAAAACTGTTTTTT	CASSQDHRGVNEKLFF
.	TRBV4-1	TRBJ1-5	.	TGCGCCAGCAGCCAAGATTGGGGTGGACAGTCCTCTGGGCATCAGCCCCAGCATTTT	CASSQDWGGQSSGHQPQHF